This T cell receptor beta chain was obtained from a study of shared clonotypes between healthy human individuals. In regard to this clone: What it recognizes is unknown.

Produced via immunoSEQ multiplex PCR; TCRdb's table is partial and in-frame only. The data contain some 1,600,000 clones, roughly 98% of them singletons. Overall study results and limits: Rarefaction demonstrated incomplete sorted-subset sequencing despite large depth. Clonotypes shared by all four donors outscored non-shared clonotypes in generation probability.

The CDR3 has 17 residues. The V gene's germline CDR1 is WSHSY and CDR2 SAAADI. The V and J ends lost 10 bases and 4 bases, in that order; junction bases with no gene match: 13. This sequence joins TRBV10-2 and TRBJ2-1, with TRBD2 matching 13 bases. Material for sequencing was naive CD4+ T cells sorted from blood. Regarding subset: CD45RA+ positively selected. This clonotype was sampled from a man aged 25-40 years in good health. The CDR3 DNA follows: TGCGCCACCTCAAGGACTAGCGGGAGTCTGGGGTACAATGAGCAGTTCTTC. This translates into CATSRTSGSLGYNEQFF.